The clone carrying this T cell receptor (beta chain) was counted many times. As to time point: patch test 1, 2 weeks after DPC sensitization. The treatment: therapeutic diphenylcyclopropenone sensitization with weekly scalp DPC. Drawing of blood took place ahead of applying each patch test. The library tagged each cDNA molecule with unique molecular identifiers. Each CDR3 protein is one row after TCRdb ran MiXCR on the RACE reads. The top ten hold over 2% of the sample, which has some 380,000 distinct CDR3 sequences, around 5% seen once. The sample originates from a study of human T cells and chemical hapten exposure. The V segment lost 6 bases and the J segment 6 bases; nucleotides outside the gene matches: 7. Looked up from germline, CDR1 is SQVTM and CDR2 is ANQGSEA. The CDR3 totals 14 residues.

Source: whole blood, taken in connection with sensitization to the hapten diphenylcyclopropenone (DPC). The chain couples TRBV29-1 to TRBJ2-2, with 10 bases that match TRBD2. The receptor was derived from a woman aged 45-65 years with alopecia areata. Some clones in this sample may be carry-over from other donors' samples. The CDR3 DNA reads TGCAGCGTAGCTAGCGGGAGTAGTGCCGGGGAGCTGTTTTTT. Residues: CSVASGSSAGELFF.